This T cell receptor (beta chain) is drawn from a study of shared clonotypes between healthy human individuals. Study summary: There were three CD4 naive, three CD4 memory, two CD8 naive and one CD8 memory plates per donor. Study-wide findings and caveats: Compared with clonotypes that all four donors shared, non-shared clonotypes had lower generation probabilities. Larger estimated richness was generally seen in naive subsets than in memory subsets.

In the original workflow: Quality scores were absent from the junction-only immunoSEQ sequences, so filtering differed. Method: immunoSEQ multiplex PCR; TCRdb's copy keeps in-frame clones and lacks some. Clonal size and the V and J genes are those of that table, whereas D and trimming came from the DNA. The repertoire holds roughly 2,300,000 clones, about 90% seen once, with 0.37% in the top ten. A word on this clone: The antigen remains undetermined. Other nucleotide sequences in the sample specify the same CDR3.

The length of the CDR3 is 15 residues. Germline V gene data show CDR1 as SGHNT and CDR2 as YYREEE (reference sequence). Unmatched junction bases numbered 4, after V lost 4 bases and J lost 4 bases. This chain joins TRBV5-4 and TRBJ2-1, with 11 bases matching TRBD2. The clonotype was recovered from a man aged 18 to 30 in good health. Some clones in this sample may be carry-over from other donors' samples. The sequenced sample consisted of naive CD4+ T cells from PBMCs. Subset denoted: CD45RA+ positively selected. The CDR3 loop is CASSTGTSGYNEQFF. CDR3 coding DNA: TGTGCCAGCAGCACCGGGACTAGCGGATACAATGAGCAGTTCTTC.